This is a list of T cell receptor beta chains from one sample in a study of neurological immune-mediated disorders. TCRdb ran MiXCR on the 5' RACE reads and lists one entry per CDR3 protein. Of under 80,000 distinct CDR3 sequences in the sample, approximately 14% are singletons; the top ten hold roughly 6.8%. The sequencing sample was made of PBMCs. All receptors derive from a woman aged 50 to 65 in good health. The CDR3 runs from the conserved cysteine through the conserved F or W. D genes are given only for firm matches. Not all rows give a size; the values are once, few, many and, for expanded clones, a class.

abundance	v_gene	d_gene	j_gene	CDR3aa	CDR3nt
many	TRBV7-2	TRBD1	TRBJ2-5	CASSPRSGQGIRETQYF	TGTGCCAGCAGCCCTAGGTCGGGACAGGGGATCCGTGAGACCCAGTACTTC
many	TRBV7-2	-	TRBJ2-1	CASSFSTQSNEQFF	TGTGCCAGCAGCTTTTCCACACAGTCCAATGAGCAGTTCTTC
many	TRBV4-2	TRBD1	TRBJ1-2	CASSQDPRTGDGYTF	TGTGCCAGCAGCCAAGATCCCCGGACAGGGGATGGCTACACCTTC
-	TRBV7-2	-	TRBJ2-7	CASSRGTSRMDEQYF	TGTGCCAGCAGCAGAGGAACCTCTAGAATGGACGAGCAGTACTTC
many	TRBV11-1	-	TRBJ2-5	CASSLTRVETQYF	TGTGCCAGCAGCTTAACGAGGGTAGAGACCCAGTACTTC
-	TRBV7-9	TRBD2	TRBJ2-1	CASSFAGGAHIYNEQFF	TGTGCCAGCAGCTTCGCGGGGGGGGCCCATATCTACAATGAGCAGTTCTTC
-	TRBV11-2	-	TRBJ1-3	CASSRRGGPSGNTIYF	TGTGCCAGCAGCCGCAGGGGAGGACCGTCTGGAAACACCATATATTTT
medium-sized	TRBV5-1	-	TRBJ2-3	CASSLLRRDTDTQYF	TGCGCCAGCAGCTTACTCCGACGTGACACAGATACGCAGTATTTT
-	TRBV5-1	-	TRBJ2-1	CASSLEVPGQTYNEQFF	TGCGCCAGCAGCTTGGAGGTCCCGGGGCAAACCTACAATGAGCAGTTCTTC
many	TRBV20-1	TRBD1	TRBJ1-5	CSATRDSSNQPQHF	TGCAGTGCAACCCGGGACAGCAGCAATCAGCCCCAGCATTTT
many	TRBV7-8	TRBD2	TRBJ2-1	CASSVYPSGIDNEQFF	TGTGCCAGCAGCGTTTATCCTAGCGGGATTGACAATGAGCAGTTCTTC
many	TRBV5-1	TRBD1	TRBJ2-7	CASSGGTGDSYEQYF	TGCGCCAGCAGCGGCGGGACAGGGGATTCCTACGAGCAGTACTTC
-	TRBV28	-	TRBJ1-5	CASRLAHTSYYQPQHF	TGCGCCAGCAGATTAGCCCACACAAGTTACTATCAGCCCCAGCATTTT
many	TRBV15	-	TRBJ2-3	CATSRAGTLRDTQYF	TGTGCCACCAGCAGAGCGGGGACGCTGCGGGATACGCAGTATTTT
many	TRBV6-5	TRBD2	TRBJ2-3	CASRAGGTPHADTQYF	TGTGCCAGCAGAGCGGGGGGGACACCCCATGCAGATACGCAGTATTTT
-	TRBV7-2	-	TRBJ2-1	CSSSLQAGNNDQFF	TGTTCCAGCAGCTTACAGGCGGGTAACAATGATCAGTTCTTC
many	TRBV28	-	TRBJ2-2	CASKRVTGSGGELFF	TGTGCCAGCAAGAGGGTTACAGGGTCGGGCGGGGAGCTGTTTTTT
many	TRBV28	TRBD2	TRBJ2-7	CASRSGGGPGITYEQYF	TGTGCCAGCAGATCCGGGGGAGGGCCGGGAATTACCTACGAGCAGTACTTC
few	TRBV18	TRBD2	TRBJ2-1	CASSPALAGGNNEQFF	TGTGCCAGCTCACCAGCACTAGCGGGAGGCAACAATGAGCAGTTCTTC
many	TRBV10-3	-	TRBJ2-7	CAIRHRRTYEQYF	TGTGCCATCAGACACCGACGGACCTACGAGCAGTACTTC
many	TRBV12-3/TRBV12-4	-	TRBJ1-2	CASSSGQGNYGYTF	TGTGCCAGCAGTTCCGGACAAGGCAACTATGGCTACACCTTC
few	TRBV15	-	TRBJ1-6	CATSRGGRSYNSPLHF	TGTGCCACCAGCAGGGGGGGACGATCCTATAATTCACCCCTCCACTTT
many	TRBV5-1	-	TRBJ2-3	CASSLAPGTSDTQYF	TGCGCCAGCAGCTTGGCCCCAGGGACGAGCGATACGCAGTATTTT
many	TRBV12-3/TRBV12-4	-	TRBJ1-2	CASTSRGFAYGYTF	TGTGCCAGCACCTCTCGGGGATTCGCCTATGGCTACACCTTC
-	TRBV20-1	-	TRBJ1-1	CSADLWGAEAFF	TGCAGTGCCGACCTTTGGGGGGCTGAAGCTTTCTTT
few	TRBV12-3/TRBV12-4	TRBD1	TRBJ2-1	CASSSTGGFNNEQFF	TGTGCCAGCAGTTCGACAGGGGGCTTCAACAATGAGCAGTTCTTC
many	TRBV5-1	-	TRBJ1-1	CASSLGPGLGTEAFF	TGCGCCAGCAGCTTGGGTCCGGGGCTGGGCACTGAAGCTTTCTTT
many	TRBV5-1	TRBD1	TRBJ2-5	CASSVRTGEETQYF	TGCGCCAGCAGCGTGAGGACAGGGGAAGAGACCCAGTACTTC
-	TRBV5-1	-	TRBJ2-2	CASSLFVGNTGELFF	TGCGCCAGCAGCTTATTTGTGGGCAACACCGGGGAGCTGTTTTTT
many	TRBV5-1	TRBD1	TRBJ2-2	CASSPGQPNTGVLFF	TGCGCCAGCAGCCCGGGACAGCCGAACACCGGGGTGCTGTTTTTT
many	TRBV24-1	-	TRBJ2-2	CATSASGTTGELFF	TGTGCCACCAGTGCTTCAGGGACCACCGGGGAGCTGTTTTTT
many	TRBV5-6	-	TRBJ1-1	CASSKNTEAFF	TGTGCCAGCAGCAAGAACACTGAAGCTTTCTTT
-	TRBV29-1	TRBD2	TRBJ2-2	CSAQWSGSGHTGELFF	TGCAGCGCCCAATGGAGCGGGAGCGGTCACACCGGGGAGCTGTTTTTT
many	TRBV6-6	-	TRBJ1-5	CATSRGLSQHF	TGTGCCACCTCTCGGGGCTTGTCCCAGCATTTT
once	TRBV29-1	-	TRBJ2-7	CSVVLTSSYEQYF	TGCAGCGTTGTTCTGACTAGCTCCTACGAGCAGTACTTC
many	TRBV5-1	TRBD2	TRBJ2-5	CASIAGLAGQETQYF	TGCGCCAGCATTGCGGGACTAGCGGGACAAGAGACCCAGTACTTC
many	TRBV7-9	TRBD2	TRBJ2-5	CASSLPSGRETQYF	TGTGCCAGCAGCCTCCCTAGCGGGAGAGAGACCCAGTACTTC
many	TRBV20-1	-	TRBJ2-1	CSARSPTEILDEQFF	TGCAGTGCTAGATCCCCCACAGAGATCCTCGATGAGCAGTTCTTC
-	TRBV5-1	-	TRBJ2-7	CASSLTRGDHEQYF	TGCGCCAGCAGCTTGACACGTGGAGACCACGAGCAGTACTTC
many	TRBV7-2	-	TRBJ2-3	CASSLQDTQYF	TGTGCCAGCAGCTTACAAGATACGCAGTATTTT
many	TRBV5-1	-	TRBJ2-5	CASSLEGLETQYF	TGCGCCAGCAGCCTTGAAGGTTTGGAGACCCAGTACTTC
many	TRBV5-1	-	TRBJ2-7	CASSFDGTYEQYF	TGCGCCAGCAGCTTCGACGGGACCTACGAGCAGTACTTC
-	TRBV20-1	-	TRBJ1-2	CSARFHRVGVYGYTF	TGCAGTGCTAGATTCCACAGGGTGGGCGTTTATGGCTACACCTTC
many	TRBV10-3	TRBD1	TRBJ1-1	CAISEDRGVNTEAFF	TGTGCCATCAGTGAGGACAGGGGAGTGAACACTGAAGCTTTCTTT
many	TRBV10-3	-	TRBJ1-2	CASGDKNYGYTF	TGTGCCAGCGGGGACAAAAACTATGGCTACACCTTC
-	TRBV18	-	TRBJ2-7	CASSPTPGTGGEQYF	TGTGCCAGCTCACCTACCCCAGGGACGGGCGGGGAGCAGTACTTC
many	TRBV5-1	-	TRBJ1-1	CASSRGQNTEAFF	TGCGCCAGCAGCCGTGGACAGAACACTGAAGCTTTCTTT
many	TRBV20-1	TRBD2	TRBJ2-1	CSAIGGVDEQFF	TGCAGTGCTATCGGGGGGGTTGATGAGCAGTTCTTC